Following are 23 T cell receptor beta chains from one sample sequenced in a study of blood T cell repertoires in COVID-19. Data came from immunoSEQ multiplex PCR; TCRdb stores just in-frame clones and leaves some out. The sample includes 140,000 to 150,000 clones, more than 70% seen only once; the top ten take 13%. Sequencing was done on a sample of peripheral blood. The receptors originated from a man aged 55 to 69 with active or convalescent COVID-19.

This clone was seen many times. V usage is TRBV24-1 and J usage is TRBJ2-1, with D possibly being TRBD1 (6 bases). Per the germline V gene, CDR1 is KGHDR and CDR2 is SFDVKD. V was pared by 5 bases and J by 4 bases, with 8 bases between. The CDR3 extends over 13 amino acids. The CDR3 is CATSGTVYNEQFF. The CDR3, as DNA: TGTGCCACCAGTGGGACAGTTTACAATGAGCAGTTCTTC.

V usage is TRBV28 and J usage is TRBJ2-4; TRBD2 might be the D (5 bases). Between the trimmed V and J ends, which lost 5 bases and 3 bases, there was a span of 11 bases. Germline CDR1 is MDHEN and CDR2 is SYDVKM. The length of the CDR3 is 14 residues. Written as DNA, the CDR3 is TGTGCCAGCAGTGAGGGAGTAGGCAAAAACATTCAGTACTTC. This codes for CASSEGVGKNIQYF.

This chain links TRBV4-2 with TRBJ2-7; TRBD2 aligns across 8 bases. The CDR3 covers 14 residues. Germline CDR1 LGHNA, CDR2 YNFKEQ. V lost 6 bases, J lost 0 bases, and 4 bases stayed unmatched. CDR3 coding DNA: TGTGCCAGCAGACCGGGGGGGGGCTCCTACGAGCAGTACTTC. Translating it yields CASRPGGGSYEQYF.

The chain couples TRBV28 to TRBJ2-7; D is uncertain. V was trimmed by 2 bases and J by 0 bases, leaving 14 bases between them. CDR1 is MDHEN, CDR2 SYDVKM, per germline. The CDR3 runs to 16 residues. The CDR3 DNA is TGTGCCAGCAGTTTAGTTCGGTTTTCTTACTCCTACGAGCAGTACTTC. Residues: CASSLVRFSYSYEQYF.

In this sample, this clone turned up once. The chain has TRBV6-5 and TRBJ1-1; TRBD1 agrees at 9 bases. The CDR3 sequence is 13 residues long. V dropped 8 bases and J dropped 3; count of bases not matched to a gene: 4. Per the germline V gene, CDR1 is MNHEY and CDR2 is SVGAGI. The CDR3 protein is CASRDRAYTEAFF. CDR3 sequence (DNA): TGTGCCAGCCGGGACAGGGCGTACACTGAAGCTTTCTTT.

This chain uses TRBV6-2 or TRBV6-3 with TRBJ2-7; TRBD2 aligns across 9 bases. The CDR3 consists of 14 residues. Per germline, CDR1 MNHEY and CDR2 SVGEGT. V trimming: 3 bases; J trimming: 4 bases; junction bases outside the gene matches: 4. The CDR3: CASSYQLAGYEQYF. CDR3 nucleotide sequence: TGTGCCAGCAGTTATCAACTAGCGGGTTACGAGCAGTACTTC.

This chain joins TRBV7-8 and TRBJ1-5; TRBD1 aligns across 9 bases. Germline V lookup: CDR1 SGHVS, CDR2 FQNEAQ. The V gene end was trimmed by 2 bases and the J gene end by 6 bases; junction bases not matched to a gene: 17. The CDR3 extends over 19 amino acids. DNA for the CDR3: TGTGCCAGCAGCTTAAGGTTTTTACCGGGACAGGGTGGCGCTCAGCCCCAGCATTTT. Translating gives CASSLRFLPGQGGAQPQHF.

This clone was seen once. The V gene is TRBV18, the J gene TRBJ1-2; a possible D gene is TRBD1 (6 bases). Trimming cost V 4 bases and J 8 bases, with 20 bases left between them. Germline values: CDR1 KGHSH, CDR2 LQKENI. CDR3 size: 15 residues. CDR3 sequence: CASSQSGRQGQGYTF. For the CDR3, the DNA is TGTGCCAGCTCACAATCCGGGAGGCAGGGGCAAGGCTACACCTTC. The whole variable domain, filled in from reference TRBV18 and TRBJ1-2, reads NAGVMQNPRHLVRRRGQEARLRCSPMKGHSHVYWYRQLPEEGLKFMVYLQKENIIDESGMPKERFSAEFPKEGPSILRIQQVVRGDSAAYFCASSQSGRQGQGYTFGSGTRLTVV.

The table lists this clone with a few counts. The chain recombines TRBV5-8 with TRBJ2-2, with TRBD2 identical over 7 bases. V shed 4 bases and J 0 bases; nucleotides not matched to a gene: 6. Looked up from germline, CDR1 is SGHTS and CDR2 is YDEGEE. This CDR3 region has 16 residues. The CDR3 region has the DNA TGTGCCAGCAGCCCCCTGCTAGCGGCGAACACCGGGGAGCTGTTTTTT. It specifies CASSPLLAANTGELFF.

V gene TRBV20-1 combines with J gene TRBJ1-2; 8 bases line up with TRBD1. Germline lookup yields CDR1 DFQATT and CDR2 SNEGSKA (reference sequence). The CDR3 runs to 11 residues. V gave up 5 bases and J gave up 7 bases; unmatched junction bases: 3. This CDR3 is CSASTGVGYTF. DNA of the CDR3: TGCAGTGCTTCGACAGGGGTTGGCTACACCTTC.

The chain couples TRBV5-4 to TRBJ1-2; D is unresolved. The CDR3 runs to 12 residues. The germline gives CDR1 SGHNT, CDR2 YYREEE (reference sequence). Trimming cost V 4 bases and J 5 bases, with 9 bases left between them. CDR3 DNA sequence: TGTGCCAGCAGCCTAAGCCCGTATGGCTACACCTTC. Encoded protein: CASSLSPYGYTF.

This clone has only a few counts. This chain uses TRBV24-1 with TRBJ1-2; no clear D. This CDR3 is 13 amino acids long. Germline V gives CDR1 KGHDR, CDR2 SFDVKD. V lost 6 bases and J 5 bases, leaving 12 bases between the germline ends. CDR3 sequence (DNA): TGTGCCACCAGTACCGGGTCTTCATATGGCTACACCTTC. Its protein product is CATSTGSSYGYTF.

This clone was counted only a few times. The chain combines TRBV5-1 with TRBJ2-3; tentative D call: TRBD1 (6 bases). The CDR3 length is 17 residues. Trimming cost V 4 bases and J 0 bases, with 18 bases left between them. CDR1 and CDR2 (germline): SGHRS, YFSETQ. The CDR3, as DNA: TGCGCCAGCAGCCGCTTTGCTGCGGACAGTAGCACAGATACGCAGTATTTT. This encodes CASSRFAADSSTDTQYF.

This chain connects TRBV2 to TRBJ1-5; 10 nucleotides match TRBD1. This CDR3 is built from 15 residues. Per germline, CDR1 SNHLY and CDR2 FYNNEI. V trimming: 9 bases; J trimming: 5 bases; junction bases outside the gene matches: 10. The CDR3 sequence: CASTRQGAFDQPQHF. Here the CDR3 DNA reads TGTGCCAGTACCAGACAGGGGGCGTTTGATCAGCCCCAGCATTTT.

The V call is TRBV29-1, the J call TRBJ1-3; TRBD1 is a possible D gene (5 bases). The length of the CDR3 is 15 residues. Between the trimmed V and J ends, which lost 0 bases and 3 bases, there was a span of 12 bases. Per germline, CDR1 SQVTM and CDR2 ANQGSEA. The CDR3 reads CSVEDFRAGGNTIYF. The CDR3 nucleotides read TGCAGCGTTGAAGATTTCAGGGCCGGTGGAAACACCATATATTTT.

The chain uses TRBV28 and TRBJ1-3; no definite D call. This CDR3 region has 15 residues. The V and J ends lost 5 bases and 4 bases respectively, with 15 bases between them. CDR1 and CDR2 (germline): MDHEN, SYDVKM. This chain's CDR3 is CASSPPLASGNTIYF. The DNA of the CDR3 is TGTGCCAGCAGTCCCCCCTTAGCGTCCGGAAACACCATATATTTT.

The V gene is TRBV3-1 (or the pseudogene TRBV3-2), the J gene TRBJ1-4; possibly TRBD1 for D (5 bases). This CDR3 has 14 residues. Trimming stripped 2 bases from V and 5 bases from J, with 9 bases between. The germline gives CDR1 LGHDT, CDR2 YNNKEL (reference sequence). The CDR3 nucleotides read TGTGCCAGCAGCCAACGCAGGGCGAATGAAAAACTGTTTTTT. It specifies CASSQRRANEKLFF.

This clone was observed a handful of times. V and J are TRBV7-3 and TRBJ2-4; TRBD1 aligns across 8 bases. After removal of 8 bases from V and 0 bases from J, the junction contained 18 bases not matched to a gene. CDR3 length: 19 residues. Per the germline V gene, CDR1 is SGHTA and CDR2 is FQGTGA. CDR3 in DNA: TGTGCCAGCCCCCCTAAGGGGTGGGAGGACAGGGAAGCCAAAAACATTCAGTACTTC. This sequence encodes CASPPKGWEDREAKNIQYF.

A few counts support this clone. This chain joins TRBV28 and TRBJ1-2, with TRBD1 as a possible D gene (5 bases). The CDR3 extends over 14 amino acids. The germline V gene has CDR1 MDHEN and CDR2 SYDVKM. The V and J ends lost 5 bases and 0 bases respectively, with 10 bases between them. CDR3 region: CASSGAGSNYGYTF. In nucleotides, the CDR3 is TGTGCCAGCAGTGGGGCAGGGTCTAACTATGGCTACACCTTC.

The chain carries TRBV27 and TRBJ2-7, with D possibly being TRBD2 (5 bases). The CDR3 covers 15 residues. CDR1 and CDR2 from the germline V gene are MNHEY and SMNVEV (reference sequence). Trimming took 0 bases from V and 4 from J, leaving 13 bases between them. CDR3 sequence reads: CASSLSRDHLYEQYF. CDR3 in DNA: TGTGCCAGCAGTTTATCGAGGGATCACCTATACGAGCAGTACTTC.

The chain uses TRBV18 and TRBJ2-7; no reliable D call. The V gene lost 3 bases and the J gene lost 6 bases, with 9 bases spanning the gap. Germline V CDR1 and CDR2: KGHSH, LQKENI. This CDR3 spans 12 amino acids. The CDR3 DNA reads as TGTGCCAGCTCACCCACTCCCGGCGAGCAGTACTTC. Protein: CASSPTPGEQYF.

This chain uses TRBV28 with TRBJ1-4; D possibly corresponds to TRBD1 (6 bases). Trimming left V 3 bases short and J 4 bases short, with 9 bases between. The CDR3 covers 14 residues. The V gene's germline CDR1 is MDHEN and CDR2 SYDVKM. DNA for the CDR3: TGTGCCAGCAGTTTTCTAGGGGGTAATGAAAAACTGTTTTTT. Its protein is CASSFLGGNEKLFF.

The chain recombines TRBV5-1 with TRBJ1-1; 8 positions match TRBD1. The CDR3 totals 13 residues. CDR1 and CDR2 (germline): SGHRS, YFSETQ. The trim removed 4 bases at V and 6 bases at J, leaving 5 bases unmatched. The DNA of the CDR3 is TGCGCCAGCAGCCTCCAGGGGGCCCCTGAAGCTTTCTTT. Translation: CASSLQGAPEAFF. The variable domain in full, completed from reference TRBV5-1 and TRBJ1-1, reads KAGVTQTPRYLIKTRGQQVTLSCSPISGHRSVSWYQQTPGQGLQFLFEYFSETQRNKGNFPGRFSGRQFSNSRSEMNVSTLELGDSALYLCASSLQGAPEAFFGQGTRLTVV.